Following are 5 T cell receptor beta chains from one sample sequenced in a study of siplizumab effects on memory and regulatory T cells. Profiling relied on immunoSEQ multiplex PCR, and the TCRdb table lists in-frame clones only, not all of them. The repertoire holds 94,000 or so clones, with approximately 93% as singletons. The specimen was CD8+ T cells sorted from blood. The receptor set was obtained from a human donor in good health.

This clone was detected only a few times. The chain couples TRBV27 to TRBJ1-6, with 8 nucleotides matching TRBD1. CDR3 length: 14 residues. Germline V lookup: CDR1 MNHEY, CDR2 SMNVEV (reference sequence). V lost 5 bases, J lost 9 bases, and 6 bases stayed unmatched. The CDR3 sequence: CASSPGQEISPLHF. In nucleotides, the CDR3 is TGTGCCAGCAGTCCGGGACAGGAGATTTCACCCCTCCACTTT.

The chain has TRBV27 and TRBJ2-3; unclear D gene. Per the germline V gene, CDR1 is MNHEY and CDR2 is SMNVEV (reference sequence). The CDR3 totals 15 residues. Trimming took off 2 bases at V and 0 bases at J, with 9 bases between the two ends. CDR3 region: CASSLRGRSTDTQYF. In nucleotides, the CDR3 is TGTGCCAGCAGTTTAAGAGGCAGAAGCACAGATACGCAGTATTTT.

This chain links TRBV6-5 with TRBJ2-2; tentatively, D is TRBD2 (6 bases). CDR3 length: 14 amino acids. Trimming stripped 0 bases from V and 5 bases from J, with 7 bases between. Germline lookup yields CDR1 MNHEY and CDR2 SVGAGI. CDR3 coding DNA: TGTGCCAGCAGTTACTCTCGGGAGACCGGGGAGCTGTTTTTT. Translated: CASSYSRETGELFF.

The chain recombines TRBV9 with TRBJ2-2; 8 bases align to TRBD2. CDR3 length: 15 residues. Germline V gene data show CDR1 as SGDLS and CDR2 as YYNGEE. V lost 3 bases and J lost 6; bases outside the gene matches: 7. CDR3 loop: CASSEPGLGPGELFF. CDR3 nucleotides: TGTGCCAGCAGCGAGCCGGGACTAGGCCCCGGGGAGCTGTTTTTT.

This chain links TRBV14 with TRBJ2-1, with D maybe TRBD2 (5 bases). Germline-derived CDR1 and CDR2 are SGHDN and FVKESK. V was pared by 4 bases and J by 10 bases, with 17 bases between. The CDR3 is 14 residues long. Here the CDR3 reads CASSPWTEDTEQFF. CDR3 in DNA: TGTGCCAGCAGCCCATGGACTGAAGACACGGAGCAGTTCTTC. Full variable domain (missing parts from reference TRBV14 and TRBJ2-1): EAGVTQFPSHSVIEKGQTVTLRCDPISGHDNLYWYRRVMGKEIKFLLHFVKESKQDESGMPNNRFLAERTGGTYSTLKVQPAELEDSGVYFCASSPWTEDTEQFFGPGTRLTVL.